This T cell receptor (beta chain) appears in the sequencing data of a study of shared clonotypes between healthy human individuals. Germline CDR1 MNHEY, CDR2 SMNVEV (reference sequence). V was clipped by 3 bases and J by 6 bases; unmatched bases: 7. The CDR3 has 15 residues. Study-wide results and limits: Roughly 5.3% of naive CD4 clonotypes were common to a handful of donors. Generally, naive subsets came out with larger estimated richness than memory subsets.

For this clone: The antigen is undetermined.

Every immunoSEQ plate was one replicate of a subset's evenly spread DNA. The method was immunoSEQ multiplex PCR; TCRdb's version includes in-frame clones alone and lacks a portion of them. The sample lists 550,000 to 800,000 clones; roughly 70% were seen once. The clonotype comes from a woman aged 25-40 years in good health. Material for sequencing was memory CD4+ T cells sorted from blood. The subset was: CD45RA-negative fraction. This chain links TRBV27 with TRBJ2-7; the match to TRBD2 covers 11 bases. The CDR3 sequence: CASSFQTSGSSEQYF. The CDR3 nucleotides are TGTGCCAGCAGTTTCCAAACTAGCGGGAGTTCCGAGCAGTACTTC.